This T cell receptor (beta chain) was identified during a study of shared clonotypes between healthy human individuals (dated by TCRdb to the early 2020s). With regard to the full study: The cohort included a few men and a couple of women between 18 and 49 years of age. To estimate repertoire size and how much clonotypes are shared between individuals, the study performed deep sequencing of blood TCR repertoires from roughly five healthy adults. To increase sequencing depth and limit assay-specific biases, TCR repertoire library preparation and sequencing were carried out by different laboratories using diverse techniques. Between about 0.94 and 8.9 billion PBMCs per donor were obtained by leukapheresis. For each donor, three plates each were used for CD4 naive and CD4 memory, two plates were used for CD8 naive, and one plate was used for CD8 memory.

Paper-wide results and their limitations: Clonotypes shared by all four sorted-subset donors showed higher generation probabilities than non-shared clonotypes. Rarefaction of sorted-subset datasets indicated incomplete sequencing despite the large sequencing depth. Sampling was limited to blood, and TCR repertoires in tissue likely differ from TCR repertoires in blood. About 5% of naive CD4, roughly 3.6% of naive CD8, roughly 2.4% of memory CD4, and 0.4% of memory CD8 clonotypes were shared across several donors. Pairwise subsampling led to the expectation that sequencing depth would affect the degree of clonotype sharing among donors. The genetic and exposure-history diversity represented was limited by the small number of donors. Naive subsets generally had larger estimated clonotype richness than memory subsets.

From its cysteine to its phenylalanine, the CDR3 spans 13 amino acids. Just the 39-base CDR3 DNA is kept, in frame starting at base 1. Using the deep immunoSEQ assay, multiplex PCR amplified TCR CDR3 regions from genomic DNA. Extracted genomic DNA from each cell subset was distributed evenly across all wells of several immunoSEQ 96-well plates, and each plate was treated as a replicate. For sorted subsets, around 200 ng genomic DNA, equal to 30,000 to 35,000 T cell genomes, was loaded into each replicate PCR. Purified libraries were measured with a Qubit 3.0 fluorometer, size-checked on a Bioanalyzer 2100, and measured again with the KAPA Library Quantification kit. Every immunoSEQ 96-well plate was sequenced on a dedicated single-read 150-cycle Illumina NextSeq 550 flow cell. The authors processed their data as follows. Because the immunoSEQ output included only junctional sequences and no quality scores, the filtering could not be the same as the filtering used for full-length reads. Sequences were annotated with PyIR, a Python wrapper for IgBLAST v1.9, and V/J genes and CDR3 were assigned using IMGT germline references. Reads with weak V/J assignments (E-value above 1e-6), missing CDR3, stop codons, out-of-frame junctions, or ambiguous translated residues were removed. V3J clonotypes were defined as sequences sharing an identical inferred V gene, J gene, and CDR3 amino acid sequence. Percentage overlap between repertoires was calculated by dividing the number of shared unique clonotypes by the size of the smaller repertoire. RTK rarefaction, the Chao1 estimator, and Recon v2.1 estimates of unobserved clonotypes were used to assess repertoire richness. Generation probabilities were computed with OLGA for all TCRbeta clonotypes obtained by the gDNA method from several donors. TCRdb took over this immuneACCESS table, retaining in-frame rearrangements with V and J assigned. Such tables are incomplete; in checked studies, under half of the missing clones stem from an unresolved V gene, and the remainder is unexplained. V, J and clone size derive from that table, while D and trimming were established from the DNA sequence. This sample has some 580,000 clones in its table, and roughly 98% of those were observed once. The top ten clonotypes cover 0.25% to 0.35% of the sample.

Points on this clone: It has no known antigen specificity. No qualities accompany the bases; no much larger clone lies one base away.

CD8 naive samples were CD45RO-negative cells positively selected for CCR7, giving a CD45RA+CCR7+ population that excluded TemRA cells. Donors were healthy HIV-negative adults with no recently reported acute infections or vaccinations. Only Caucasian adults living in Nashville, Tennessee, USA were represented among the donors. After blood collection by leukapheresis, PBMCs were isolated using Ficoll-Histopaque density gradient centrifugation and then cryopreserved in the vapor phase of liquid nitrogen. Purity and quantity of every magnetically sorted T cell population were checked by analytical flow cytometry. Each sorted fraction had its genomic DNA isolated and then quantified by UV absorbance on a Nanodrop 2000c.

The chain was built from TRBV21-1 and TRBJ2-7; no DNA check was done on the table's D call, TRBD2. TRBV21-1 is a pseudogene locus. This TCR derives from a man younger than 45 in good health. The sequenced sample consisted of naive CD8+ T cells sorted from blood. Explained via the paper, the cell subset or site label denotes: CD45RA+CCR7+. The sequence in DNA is TGTGCCAGCAGCCCCAAGCGCTCCTACGAGCAGTACTTC. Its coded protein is CASSPKRSYEQYF.